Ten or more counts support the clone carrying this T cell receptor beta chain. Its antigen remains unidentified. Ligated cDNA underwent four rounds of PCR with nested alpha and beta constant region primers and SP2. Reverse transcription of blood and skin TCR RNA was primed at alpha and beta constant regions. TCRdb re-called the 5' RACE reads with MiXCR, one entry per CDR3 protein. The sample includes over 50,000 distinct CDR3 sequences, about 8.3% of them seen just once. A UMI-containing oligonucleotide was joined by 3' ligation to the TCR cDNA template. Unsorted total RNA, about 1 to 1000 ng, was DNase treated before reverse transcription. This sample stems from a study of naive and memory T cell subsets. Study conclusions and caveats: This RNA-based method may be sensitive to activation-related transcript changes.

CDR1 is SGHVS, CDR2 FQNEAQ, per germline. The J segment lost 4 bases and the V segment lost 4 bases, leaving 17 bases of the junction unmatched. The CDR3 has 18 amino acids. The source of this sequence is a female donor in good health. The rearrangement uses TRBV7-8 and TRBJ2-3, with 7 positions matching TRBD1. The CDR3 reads CASSSSTDRALDADTQYF. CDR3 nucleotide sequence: TGTGCCAGCAGCTCAAGCACAGACAGGGCTTTGGATGCAGATACGCAGTATTTT.